This T cell receptor beta chain was identified in a study of T cell clonotyping in hematopoietic cell transplantation. J was trimmed by 4 bases and V by 4 bases; bases with no gene match: 11. CDR3 length: 16 amino acids. Germline CDR1 is SGDLS and CDR2 is YYNGEE. Sequencing used immunoSEQ multiplex PCR; TCRdb keeps in-frame clones, though not all of them. Of about 3,100 clones in the sample, 91% were seen once. The sequence derives from a male patient aged 55 to 69 who had an allogeneic stem cell transplant from a related donor, so the T cells may come from the graft donor. Some clones in this sample may be carry-over from other donors' samples. V and J are TRBV9 and TRBJ2-3; 8 bases align to TRBD1. Material: PBMCs, obtained at the time of graft-versus-host disease after allogeneic stem cell transplant. Here the CDR3 reads CASSPRTGQTPDTQYF. CDR3 coding DNA: TGTGCCAGCAGCCCAAGGACAGGGCAGACCCCAGATACGCAGTATTTT.